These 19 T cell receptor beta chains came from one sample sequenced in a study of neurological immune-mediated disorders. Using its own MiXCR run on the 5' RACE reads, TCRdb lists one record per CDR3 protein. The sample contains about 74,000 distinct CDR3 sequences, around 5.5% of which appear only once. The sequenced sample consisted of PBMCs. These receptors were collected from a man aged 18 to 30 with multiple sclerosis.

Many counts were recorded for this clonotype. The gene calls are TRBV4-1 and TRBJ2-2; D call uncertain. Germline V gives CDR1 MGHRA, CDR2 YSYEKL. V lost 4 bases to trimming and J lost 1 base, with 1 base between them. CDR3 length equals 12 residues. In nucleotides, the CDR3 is TGCGCCAGCAGCCTGAACACCGGGGAGCTGTTTTTT. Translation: CASSLNTGELFF.

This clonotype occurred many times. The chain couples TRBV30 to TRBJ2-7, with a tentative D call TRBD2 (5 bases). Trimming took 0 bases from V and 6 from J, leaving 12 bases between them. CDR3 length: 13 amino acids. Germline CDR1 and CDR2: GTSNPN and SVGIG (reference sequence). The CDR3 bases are TGTGCCTGGAGTGTAGGGCTACGGGGCGAGCAGTACTTC. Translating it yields CAWSVGLRGEQYF.

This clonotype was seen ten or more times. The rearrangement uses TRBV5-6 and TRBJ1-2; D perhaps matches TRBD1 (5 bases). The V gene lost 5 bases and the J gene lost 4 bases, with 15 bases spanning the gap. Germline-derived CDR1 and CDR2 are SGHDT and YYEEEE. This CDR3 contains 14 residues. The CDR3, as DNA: TGTGCCAGCAGACTAGGGGAATTGGGCTATGGCTACACCTTC. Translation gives CASRLGELGYGYTF.

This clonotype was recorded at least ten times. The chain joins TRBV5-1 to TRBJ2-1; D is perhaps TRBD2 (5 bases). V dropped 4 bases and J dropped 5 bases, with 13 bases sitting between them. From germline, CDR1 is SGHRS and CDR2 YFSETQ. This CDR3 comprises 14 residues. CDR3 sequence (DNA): TGCGCCAGCAGCCTAATTAAGAGGGACAATGAGCAGTTCTTC. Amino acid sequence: CASSLIKRDNEQFF.

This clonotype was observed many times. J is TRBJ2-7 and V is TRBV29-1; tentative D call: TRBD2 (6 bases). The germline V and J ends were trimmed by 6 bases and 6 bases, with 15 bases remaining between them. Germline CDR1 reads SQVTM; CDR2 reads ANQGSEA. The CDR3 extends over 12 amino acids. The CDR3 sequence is CSVGWGVGEQYF. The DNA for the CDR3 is TGCAGCGTGGGATGGGGGGTTGGCGAGCAGTACTTC.

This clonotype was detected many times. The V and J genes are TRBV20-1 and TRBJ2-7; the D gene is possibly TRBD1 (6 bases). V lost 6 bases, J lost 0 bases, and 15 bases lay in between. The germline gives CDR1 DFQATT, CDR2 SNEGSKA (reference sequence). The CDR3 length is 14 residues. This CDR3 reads CSAATGHSSYEQYF. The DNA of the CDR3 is TGCAGTGCCGCTACGGGACATAGCTCCTACGAGCAGTACTTC.

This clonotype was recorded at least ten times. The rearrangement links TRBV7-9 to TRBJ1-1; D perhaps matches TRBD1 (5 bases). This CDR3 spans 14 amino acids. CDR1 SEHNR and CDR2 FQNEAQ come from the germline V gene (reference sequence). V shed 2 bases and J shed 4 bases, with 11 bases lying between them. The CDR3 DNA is TGTGCCAGCAGCTTATCTTCGGGGGGCACTGAAGCTTTCTTT. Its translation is CASSLSSGGTEAFF.

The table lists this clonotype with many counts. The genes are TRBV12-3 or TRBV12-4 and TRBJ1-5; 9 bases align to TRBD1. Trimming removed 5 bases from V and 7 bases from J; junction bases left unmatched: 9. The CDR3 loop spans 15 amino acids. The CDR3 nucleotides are TGTGCCAGCAGTCTACGACAGGGGGGAAGGCAGCCCCAGCATTTT. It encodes CASSLRQGGRQPQHF.

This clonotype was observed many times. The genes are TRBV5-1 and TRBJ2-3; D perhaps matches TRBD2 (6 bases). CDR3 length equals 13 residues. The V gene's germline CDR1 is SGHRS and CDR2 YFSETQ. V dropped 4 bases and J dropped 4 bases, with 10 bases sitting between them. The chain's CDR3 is CASSEGLADTQYF. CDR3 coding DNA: TGCGCCAGCAGCGAGGGACTCGCAGATACGCAGTATTTT.

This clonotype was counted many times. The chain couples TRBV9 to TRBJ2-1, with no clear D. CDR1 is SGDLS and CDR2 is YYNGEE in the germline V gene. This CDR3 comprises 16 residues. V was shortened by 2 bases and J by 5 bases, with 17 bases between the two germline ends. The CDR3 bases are TGTGCCAGCAGCGTCTCCGGTGGGCGAACGAACAATGAGCAGTTCTTC. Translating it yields CASSVSGGRTNNEQFF.

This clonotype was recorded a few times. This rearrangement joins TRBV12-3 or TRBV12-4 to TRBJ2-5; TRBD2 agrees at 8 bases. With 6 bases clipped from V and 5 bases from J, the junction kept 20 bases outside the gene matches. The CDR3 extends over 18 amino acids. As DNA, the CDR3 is TGTGCCAGCAGCTCCGGGTCTTACCTAAGCGGGAGAGTTGAGACCCAGTACTTC. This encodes CASSSGSYLSGRVETQYF.

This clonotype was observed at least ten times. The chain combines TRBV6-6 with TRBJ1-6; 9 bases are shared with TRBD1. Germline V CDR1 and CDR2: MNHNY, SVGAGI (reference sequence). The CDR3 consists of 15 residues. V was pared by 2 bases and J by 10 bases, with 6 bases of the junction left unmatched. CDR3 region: CASSYVGQGRSPLHF. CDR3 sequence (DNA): TGTGCCAGCAGTTACGTGGGACAGGGAAGGTCACCCCTCCACTTT.

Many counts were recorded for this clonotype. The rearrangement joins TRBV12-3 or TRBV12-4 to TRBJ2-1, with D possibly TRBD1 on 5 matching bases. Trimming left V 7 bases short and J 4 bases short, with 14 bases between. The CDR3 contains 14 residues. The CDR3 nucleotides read TGTGCCAGCACCCTGGACACCGATTACAATGAGCAGTTCTTC. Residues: CASTLDTDYNEQFF.

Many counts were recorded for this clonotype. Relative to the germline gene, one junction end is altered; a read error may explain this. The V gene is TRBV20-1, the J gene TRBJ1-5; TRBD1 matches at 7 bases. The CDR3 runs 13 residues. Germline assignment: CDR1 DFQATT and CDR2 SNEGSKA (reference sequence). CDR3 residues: CSARGDSNQPQNF. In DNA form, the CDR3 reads TGCAGTGCTAGGGGGGACAGCAATCAGCCCCAGAATTTT.

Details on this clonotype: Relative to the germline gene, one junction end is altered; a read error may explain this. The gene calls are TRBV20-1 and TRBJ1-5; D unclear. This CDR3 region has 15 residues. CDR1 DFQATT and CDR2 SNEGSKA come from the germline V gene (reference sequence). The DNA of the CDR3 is TGCAGTGCTAGTTGGGGATTTCGCCGGGGTCAGCCCCAGAATTTT. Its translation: CSASWGFRRGQPQNF.

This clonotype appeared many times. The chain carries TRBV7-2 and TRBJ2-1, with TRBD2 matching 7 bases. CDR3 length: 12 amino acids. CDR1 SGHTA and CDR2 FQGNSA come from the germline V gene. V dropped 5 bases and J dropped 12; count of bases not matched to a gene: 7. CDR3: CASSPSGAGQFF. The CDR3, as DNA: TGTGCCAGCAGCCCAAGCGGGGCTGGGCAGTTCTTC.

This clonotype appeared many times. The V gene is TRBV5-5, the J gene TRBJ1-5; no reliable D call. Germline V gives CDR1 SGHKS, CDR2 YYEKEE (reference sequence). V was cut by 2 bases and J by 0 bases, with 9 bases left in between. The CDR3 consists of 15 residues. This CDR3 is CASSFTSDSNQPQHF. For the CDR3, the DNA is TGTGCCAGCAGCTTCACATCAGATAGCAATCAGCCCCAGCATTTT.

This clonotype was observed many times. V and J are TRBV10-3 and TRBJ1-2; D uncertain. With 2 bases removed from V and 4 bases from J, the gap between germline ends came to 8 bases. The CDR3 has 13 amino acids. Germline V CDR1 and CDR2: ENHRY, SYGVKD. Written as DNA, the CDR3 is TGTGCCATCAGTGAGAGCGGTCCCTATGGCTACACCTTC. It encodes CAISESGPYGYTF.

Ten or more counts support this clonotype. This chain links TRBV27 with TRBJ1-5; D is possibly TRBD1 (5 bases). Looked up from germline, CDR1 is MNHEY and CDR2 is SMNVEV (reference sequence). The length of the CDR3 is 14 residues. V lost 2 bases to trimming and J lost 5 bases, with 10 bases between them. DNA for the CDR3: TGTGCCAGCAGTTTAACAGGTTCATATCAGCCCCAGCATTTT. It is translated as CASSLTGSYQPQHF.